One sample yielded the 25 T cell receptor beta chains listed below, sequenced in a study of regulatory T cells in long-lasting Graves disease. The time point: persistent/refractory GD, antithyroid drugs over 5 years with positive TRAb. RNA extracted from PBMCs served as the sequencing template. iRepertoire HTBI primers and Arm-PCR of CDR3 regions built TCR beta libraries. TCRdb analysed the multiplex PCR reads with MiXCR anew, one entry per CDR3 protein. The table has 700,000 or so distinct CDR3 sequences, about 32% seen once. This specimen was peripheral blood mononuclear cells (PBMCs), taken when the disease was refractory, from a patient treated with antithyroid drugs. The receptors stem from a female donor with Graves disease.

V gene TRBV29-1 combines with J gene TRBJ1-1, with a possible D match to TRBD1 (6 bases). Trimming left V 7 bases short and J 6 bases short, with 24 bases between. Germline V gene data show CDR1 as SQVTM and CDR2 as ANQGSEA. The CDR3 has 15 amino acids. The CDR3 spells CSAQAGSNGGPEAFF. The DNA of the CDR3 is TGCAGCGCCCAAGCCGGGTCCAATGGGGGCCCTGAAGCTTTCTTT.

The chain links TRBV19 to TRBJ1-2, with 9 bases that match TRBD1. Trimming at V came to 4 bases and at J to 2 bases, leaving 5 bases not matched to a gene. The germline V gene has CDR1 LNHDA and CDR2 SQIVND (reference sequence). CDR3 length equals 15 residues. The CDR3 coding sequence is TGTGCCAGTAGTAAGGACAGGGGCCGGAACTATGGCTACACCTTC. This codes for CASSKDRGRNYGYTF.

Concerning this clonotype itself: A much larger clone sits a single nucleotide away, making a read error possible. The rearrangement uses TRBV6-5 and TRBJ1-2, with D maybe TRBD1 (5 bases). Trimming shortened V by 2 bases and J by 7 bases, and 11 bases separated the two germline ends. The CDR3 runs to 13 residues. Germline CDR1 reads MNHEY; CDR2 reads SVGAGI. The CDR3 DNA reads TGTGCCAGCAGTTACCGTAGTGGGGGTGGCTACACCTTC. Protein product: CASSYRSGGGYTF.

This clonotype turned up a few times. The rearrangement joins TRBV12-3 or TRBV12-4 to TRBJ1-5, with no clear D. V was clipped by 3 bases and J by 6 bases, with 9 bases between them. The CDR3 is 13 amino acids. CDR3 coding DNA: TGTGCCAGCAGTTTTTACCGGGGTCAGCCCCAGCATTTT. Translated: CASSFYRGQPQHF.

The chain couples TRBV4-2 to TRBJ2-4; 9 bases are a match to TRBD1. The CDR3 covers 20 residues. CDR1 is LGHNA and CDR2 is YNFKEQ in the germline V gene. The trim removed 3 bases at V and 0 bases at J, leaving 15 bases unmatched. The DNA of the CDR3 is TGTGCCAGCAGCCAGGAGGGGCCCGCACCGGGACAGGGAGCCAAAAACATTCAGTACTTC. Amino acids: CASSQEGPAPGQGAKNIQYF.

This clonotype was observed a handful of times. V is TRBV24-1 and J is TRBJ2-5; 8 nucleotides line up with TRBD1. This CDR3 has 14 amino acids. J was trimmed by 4 bases and V by 3 bases; bases with no gene match: 3. CDR1 KGHDR and CDR2 SFDVKD come from the germline V gene. The CDR3 sequence: CATSDATGAETQYF. CDR3 nucleotides: TGTGCCACCAGTGATGCGACAGGGGCAGAGACCCAGTACTTC.

The chain is built from TRBV5-5 and TRBJ2-5; a weak D match, TRBD2 (5 bases). Germline V gives CDR1 SGHKS, CDR2 YYEKEE (reference sequence). The V and J ends lost 0 bases and 1 base respectively, with 13 bases between them. CDR3 length equals 16 residues. The CDR3 loop is CASSLEIGKGQETQYF. The CDR3 coding sequence is TGTGCCAGCAGCTTGGAAATCGGGAAGGGCCAAGAGACCCAGTACTTC.

In this sample, this clonotype turned up many times. The chain couples TRBV15 to TRBJ2-6; 7 nucleotides align to TRBD1. Germline loops: CDR1 LNHNV, CDR2 YYDKDF (reference sequence). The ends lost 0 bases at V and 2 bases at J; junction bases unmatched: 7. The CDR3 is 18 residues long. The CDR3 loop reads CATSRDPGGRTGANVLTF. As DNA, the CDR3 is TGTGCCACCAGCAGAGATCCAGGGGGAAGAACTGGGGCCAACGTCCTGACTTTC.

The chain is built from TRBV29-1 and TRBJ2-7, with a possible D match to TRBD1 (5 bases). V was trimmed by 7 bases and J by 2 bases, leaving 15 bases between them. Germline V lookup: CDR1 SQVTM, CDR2 ANQGSEA. There are 13 residues in the CDR3. The CDR3 DNA follows: TGCAGCGCCTCCTCACAGGATACCTACGAGCAGTACTTC. Its protein product is CSASSQDTYEQYF.

This clonotype was found many times. The chain links TRBV6-1 to TRBJ2-7; TRBD1 agrees at 11 bases. Trimming at V came to 8 bases and at J to 2 bases, leaving 14 bases not matched to a gene. The germline V gene encodes CDR1 MNHNS and CDR2 SASEGT. This CDR3 is 17 amino acids long. CDR3 DNA: TGTGCCAGCTGTGGACAGGGGGCGCGGACTAGCGCCTACGAGCAGTACTTC. Translation gives CASCGQGARTSAYEQYF.

This sequence joins TRBV7-9 and TRBJ1-5; no clear D. The CDR3 is 14 residues long. Germline lookup yields CDR1 SEHNR and CDR2 FQNEAQ (reference sequence). V lost 1 base, J lost 4 bases, and 8 bases lay in between. CDR3 in amino acids: CASSLEGLNQPQHF. CDR3 DNA sequence: TGTGCCAGCAGCTTAGAGGGCTTAAATCAGCCCCAGCATTTT.

This clonotype was counted between two and nine times. The CDR3 end shows no conserved phenylalanine or tryptophan, and so a read error is likely. The chain carries TRBV28 and TRBJ1-1; D remains unclear. The CDR3 consists of 14 residues. Germline CDR1 MDHEN, CDR2 SYDVKM. The germline V and J ends were trimmed by 4 bases and 0 bases, with 9 bases remaining between them. CDR3 DNA: TGTGCCAGCAGTTACGCCGCCATGAACACTGAAGCTTTCCTT. It translates to CASSYAAMNTEAFL.

The rearrangement links TRBV19 to TRBJ2-7; 8 bases match TRBD1. Germline CDR1 is LNHDA and CDR2 is SQIVND (reference sequence). This CDR3 is 12 amino acids long. The V and J ends lost 9 bases and 7 bases, in that order; junction bases with no gene match: 8. CDR3 in amino acids: CASRDRSTEQYF. The CDR3 DNA reads as TGTGCCAGCCGGGACAGGTCCACGGAGCAGTACTTC.

This clonotype has only a few counts. Written as DNA, the CDR3 is TGTGCCAGTACCATTGCCCAGGGGGCGGGACAGCCCCAGCATTTT. It yields the protein CASTIAQGAGQPQHF. The V gene is TRBV19, the J gene TRBJ1-5; 8 bases match TRBD1. Unmatched junction bases numbered 12, after V lost 7 bases and J lost 7 bases. The V gene's germline CDR1 is LNHDA and CDR2 SQIVND (reference sequence). This CDR3 is 15 amino acids long.

A note on this clonotype: A much more abundant neighbour one base away suggests this may be a read error. This chain connects TRBV2 to TRBJ1-1; no clear D. Germline V lookup: CDR1 SNHLY, CDR2 FYNNEI. This CDR3 has 13 residues. V was clipped by 4 bases and J by 5 bases, with 11 bases between them. CDR3 DNA: TGTGCCAGCAGTGGGAGGAAAGGAACTGAAGCTTTCTTT. Its translation: CASSGRKGTEAFF.

The J gene is TRBJ1-6, the V gene TRBV5-1, with unresolved D. In germline, CDR1 is SGHRS, CDR2 YFSETQ. This CDR3 has 14 amino acids. V gave up 0 bases and J gave up 9 bases, with 10 bases separating them. The CDR3 DNA is TGCGCCAGCAGCTTGGCCGGTGGATTTTCACCCCTCCACTTT. Protein sequence: CASSLAGGFSPLHF. The full variable domain, completed using reference TRBV5-1 and TRBJ1-6, is KAGVTQTPRYLIKTRGQQVTLSCSPISGHRSVSWYQQTPGQGLQFLFEYFSETQRNKGNFPGRFSGRQFSNSRSEMNVSTLELGDSALYLCASSLAGGFSPLHFGNGTRLTVT.

This clonotype was detected only once. The chain joins TRBV14 to TRBJ1-2, with a weak D call TRBD1 (6 bases). CDR1 is SGHDN, CDR2 FVKESK, per germline. The CDR3 has 12 residues. V lost 3 bases and J lost 8, with 10 bases in between. The CDR3 loop reads CASSHGGSGYTF. CDR3 nucleotides: TGTGCCAGCAGCCACGGGGGCTCGGGCTACACCTTC.

There are a few counts of this clonotype. This chain links TRBV25-1 with TRBJ1-2; no clear D gene. CDR1 is MGHDK and CDR2 is SYGVNS in the germline V gene. The CDR3 is made up of 13 amino acids. V was cut by 1 base and J by 7 bases, with 10 bases left in between. CDR3 DNA sequence: TGTGCCAGCAGTGAATTCCCCGGGTCTGGCTACACCTTC. It yields the protein CASSEFPGSGYTF.

This clonotype was picked up a small number of times. The genes are TRBV10-3 and TRBJ2-5; D is uncertain. The V gene's germline CDR1 is ENHRY and CDR2 SYGVKD. Trimming shortened V by 0 bases and J by 2 bases, and 7 bases separated the two germline ends. The CDR3 extends over 14 amino acids. CDR3 DNA sequence: TGTGCCATCAGTGAGTCGGGATTGCAAGAGACCCAGTACTTC. The encoded protein is CAISESGLQETQYF.

This sequence joins TRBV6-2 or TRBV6-3 and TRBJ1-2; 7 positions agree with TRBD1. Unmatched junction bases numbered 5, after V lost 4 bases and J lost 3 bases. Germline CDR1 is MNHEY and CDR2 is SVGEGT. The CDR3 covers 14 residues. As DNA, the CDR3 is TGTGCCAGCAGTTCCAGGGACAGTTACTATGGCTACACCTTC. It codes for CASSSRDSYYGYTF.

V and J are TRBV27 and TRBJ2-7; TRBD1 aligns across 7 bases. V lost 3 bases to trimming and J lost 9 bases; unmatched junction nucleotides: 8. CDR1 is MNHEY, CDR2 SMNVEV, per germline (reference sequence). The CDR3 covers 13 residues. CDR3 sequence: CASSLETGRAQYF. Here the CDR3 DNA reads TGTGCCAGCAGTTTGGAGACAGGGCGGGCGCAGTACTTC.

This chain joins TRBV19 and TRBJ2-4, with D perhaps matching TRBD2 (6 bases). CDR1 is LNHDA and CDR2 is SQIVND in the germline V gene (reference sequence). The CDR3 length is 14 residues. V was clipped by 7 bases and J by 0 bases, with 10 bases between them. The CDR3 loop is CASTTRLAKNIQYF. The CDR3 DNA is TGTGCCAGTACGACTAGACTAGCCAAAAACATTCAGTACTTC.

This clonotype is a singleton in its sample. The DNA of the CDR3 is TGTGCCAGCCCCCGTGAAGATTTAGGGTGGGACACTGAAGCTTTCTTT. Translation gives CASPREDLGWDTEAFF. This sequence joins TRBV6-1 and TRBJ1-1; no definite D call. Germline V CDR1 and CDR2: MNHNS, SASEGT. V dropped 8 bases and J dropped 3 bases, with 22 bases sitting between them. This CDR3 spans 16 amino acids.

Ten or more counts support this clonotype. This rearrangement joins TRBV7-9 to TRBJ1-1, with D tentatively TRBD1 (5 bases). Trimming pared 4 bases from V and 5 bases from J, leaving 11 bases between. Per the germline V gene, CDR1 is SEHNR and CDR2 is FQNEAQ (reference sequence). The CDR3 length is 13 residues. The CDR3 nucleotides read TGTGCCAGCAGCTCGTCCGGGGGAACTGAAGCTTTCTTT. Amino acids: CASSSSGGTEAFF.

This clonotype occurred a few times. The chain carries TRBV9 and TRBJ1-2, with 7 nucleotides matching TRBD1. J lost 8 bases, V lost 3 bases, and 19 bases had no gene match. The CDR3 length is 17 residues. Germline CDR1 is SGDLS and CDR2 is YYNGEE. The CDR3 loop is CASSAESGTVHTGGYTF. The CDR3 coding sequence is TGTGCCAGCAGCGCAGAATCCGGGACAGTTCATACCGGCGGCTACACCTTC.